This T cell receptor (beta chain) was found in a study of OX40 agonist ivuxolimab in advanced cancers. About the research overall: Of the participants, 40% had some prior anti-PD-1, anti-PD-L1 or anti-CTLA-4 therapy, which was allowed.

There are 19 residues in the CDR3. The germline V gene has CDR1 MDHEN and CDR2 SYDVKM. The J segment lost 2 bases and the V segment lost 6 bases, leaving 16 bases of the junction unmatched. People who had autoimmune disease history or systemic immunosuppression were excluded. TCRdb's table, derived via immunoSEQ multiplex PCR, lists solely in-frame clones and lacks some. Of 80,000 or so clones in the sample, around 85% were seen once. Material: CD4+ or CD8+ T cells sorted from blood, obtained in a trial of the OX40 agonist ivuxolimab. The V and J genes are TRBV28 and TRBJ1-4, with 9 bases matching TRBD1. This receptor was obtained from an adult with an advanced solid tumor such as melanoma, head and neck, liver or kidney cancer. The CDR3 reads CASRGAGTGWGSTNEKLFF. CDR3 in DNA: TGTGCCAGCAGGGGAGCCGGGACAGGGTGGGGTAGTACTAATGAAAAACTGTTTTTT.